This T cell receptor beta chain is drawn from a study of shared clonotypes between healthy human individuals. Findings and limits, study-wide: Generation probability values for non-shared clonotypes were lower than those for clonotypes shared by all four donors.

Terminally differentiated effector memory CD45RA+ cells were excluded from the naive CD8 cells, which were CD45RO-negative and positively selected for CCR7. TCRdb's table, derived via immunoSEQ multiplex PCR, lists solely in-frame clones and lacks some. The sample has about 1.9 million clones, 93% seen once. From germline, CDR1 is SGHTA and CDR2 FQGNSA. V lost 7 bases to trimming and J lost 4 bases, with 14 bases between them. CDR3 length equals 14 residues. A note on this clone: As yet, its antigen is unknown.

The sequenced sample consisted of naive CD8+ T cells from PBMCs. V gene TRBV7-2 combines with J gene TRBJ2-1; tentatively, D is TRBD1 (6 bases). The receptor was isolated from a man between 18 and 35 years old in good health. Some clones in this sample may be carry-over from other donors' samples. Here the CDR3 DNA reads TGTGCCAGCAACAACGACAGGCATTACAATGAGCAGTTCTTC. It translates to CASNNDRHYNEQFF.